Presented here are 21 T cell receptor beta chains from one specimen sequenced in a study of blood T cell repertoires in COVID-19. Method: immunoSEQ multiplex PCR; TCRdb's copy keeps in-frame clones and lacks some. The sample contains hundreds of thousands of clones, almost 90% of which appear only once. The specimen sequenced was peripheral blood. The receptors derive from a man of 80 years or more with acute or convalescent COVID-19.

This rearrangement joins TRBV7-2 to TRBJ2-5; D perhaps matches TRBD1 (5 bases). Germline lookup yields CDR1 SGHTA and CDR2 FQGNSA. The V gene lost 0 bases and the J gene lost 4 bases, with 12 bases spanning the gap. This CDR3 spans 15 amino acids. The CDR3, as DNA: TGTGCCAGCAGCTTAGCGCCGACAGTTGGAGAGACCCAGTACTTC. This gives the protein CASSLAPTVGETQYF.

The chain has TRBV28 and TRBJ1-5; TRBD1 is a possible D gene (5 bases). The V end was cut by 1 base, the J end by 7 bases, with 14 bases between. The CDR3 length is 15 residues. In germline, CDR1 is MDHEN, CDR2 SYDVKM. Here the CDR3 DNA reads TGTGCCAGCAGTTTATCGGCAGGGTTTGACCAGCCCCAGCATTTT. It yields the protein CASSLSAGFDQPQHF. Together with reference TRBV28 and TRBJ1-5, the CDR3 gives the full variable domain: DVKVTQSSRYLVKRTGEKVFLECVQDMDHENMFWYRQDPGLGLRLIYFSYDVKMKEKGDIPEGYSVSREKKERFSLILESASTNQTSMYLCASSLSAGFDQPQHFGDGTRLSIL.

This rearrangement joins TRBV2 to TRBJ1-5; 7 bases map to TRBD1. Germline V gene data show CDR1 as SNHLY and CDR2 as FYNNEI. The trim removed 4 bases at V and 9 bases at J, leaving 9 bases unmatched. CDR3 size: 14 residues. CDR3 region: CASSVGGGYRPQHF. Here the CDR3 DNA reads TGTGCCAGCAGTGTCGGAGGGGGCTATCGGCCCCAGCATTTT.

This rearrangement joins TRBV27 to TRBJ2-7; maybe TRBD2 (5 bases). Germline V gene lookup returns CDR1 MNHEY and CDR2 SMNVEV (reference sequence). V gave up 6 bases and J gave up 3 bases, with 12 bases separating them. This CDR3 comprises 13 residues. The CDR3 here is CASSPGKGYEQYF. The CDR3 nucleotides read TGTGCCAGCAGCCCCGGGAAGGGCTACGAGCAGTACTTC.

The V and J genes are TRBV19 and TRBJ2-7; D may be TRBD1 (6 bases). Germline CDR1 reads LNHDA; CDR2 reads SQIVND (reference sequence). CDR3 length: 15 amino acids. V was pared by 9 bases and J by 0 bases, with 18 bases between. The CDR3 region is CASKDSALASYEQYF. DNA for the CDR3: TGTGCCAGCAAGGACAGCGCGCTGGCCTCCTACGAGCAGTACTTC.

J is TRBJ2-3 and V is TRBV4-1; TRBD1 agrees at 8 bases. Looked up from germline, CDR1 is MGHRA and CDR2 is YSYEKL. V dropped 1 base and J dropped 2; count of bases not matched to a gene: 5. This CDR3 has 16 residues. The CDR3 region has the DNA TGCGCCAGCAGCCAAGTTGACAGGGGATACACAGATACGCAGTATTTT. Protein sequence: CASSQVDRGYTDTQYF.

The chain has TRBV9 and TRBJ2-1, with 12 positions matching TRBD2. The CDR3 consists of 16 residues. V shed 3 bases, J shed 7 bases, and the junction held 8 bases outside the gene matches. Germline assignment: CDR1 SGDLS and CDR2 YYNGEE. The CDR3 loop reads CASSALLAGGLNEQFF. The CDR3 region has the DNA TGTGCCAGCAGCGCGTTACTAGCGGGGGGTTTGAATGAGCAGTTCTTC.

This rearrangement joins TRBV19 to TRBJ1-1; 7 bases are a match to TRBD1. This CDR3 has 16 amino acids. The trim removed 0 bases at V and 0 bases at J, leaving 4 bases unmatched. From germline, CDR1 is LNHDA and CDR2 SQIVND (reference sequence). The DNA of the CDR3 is TGTGCCAGTAGTATAGACCACAGGGGATTGAACACTGAAGCTTTCTTT. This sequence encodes CASSIDHRGLNTEAFF.

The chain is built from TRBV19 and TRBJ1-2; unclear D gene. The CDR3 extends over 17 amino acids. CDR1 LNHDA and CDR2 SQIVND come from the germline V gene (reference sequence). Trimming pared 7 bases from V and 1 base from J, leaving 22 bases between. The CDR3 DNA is TGTGCCAGTACCCCTGGTGGCAGCGACTCCTTTAACTATGGCTACACCTTC. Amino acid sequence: CASTPGGSDSFNYGYTF.

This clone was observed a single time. The CDR3 here is CASSYETSGMSTDTQYF. DNA for the CDR3: TGTGCCAGCAGTTATGAGACTAGCGGGATGAGCACAGATACGCAGTATTTT. The V and J genes are TRBV28 and TRBJ2-3; 11 bases line up with TRBD2. Trimming took 4 bases from V and 0 from J; bases not matched to a gene: 6. The CDR3 is made up of 17 amino acids. The germline gives CDR1 MDHEN, CDR2 SYDVKM.

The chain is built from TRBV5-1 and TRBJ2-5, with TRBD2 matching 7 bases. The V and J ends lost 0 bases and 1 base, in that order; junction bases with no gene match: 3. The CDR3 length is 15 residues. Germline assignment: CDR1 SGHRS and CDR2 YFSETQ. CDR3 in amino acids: CASSLVASGQETQYF. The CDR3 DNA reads TGCGCCAGCAGCTTGGTGGCTAGCGGCCAAGAGACCCAGTACTTC.

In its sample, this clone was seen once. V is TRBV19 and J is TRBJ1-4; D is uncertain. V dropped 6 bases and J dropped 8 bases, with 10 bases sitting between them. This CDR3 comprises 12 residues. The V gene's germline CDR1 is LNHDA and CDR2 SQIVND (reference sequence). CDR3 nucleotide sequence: TGTGCCAGTAGGGCCCCGGGGGAAAAACTGTTTTTT. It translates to CASRAPGEKLFF.

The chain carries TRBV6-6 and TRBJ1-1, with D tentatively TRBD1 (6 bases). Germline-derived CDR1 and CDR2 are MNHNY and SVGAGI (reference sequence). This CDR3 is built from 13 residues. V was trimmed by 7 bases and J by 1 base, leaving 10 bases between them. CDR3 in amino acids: CASTRGGNTEAFF. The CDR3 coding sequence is TGTGCCAGCACTAGAGGGGGGAACACTGAAGCTTTCTTT.

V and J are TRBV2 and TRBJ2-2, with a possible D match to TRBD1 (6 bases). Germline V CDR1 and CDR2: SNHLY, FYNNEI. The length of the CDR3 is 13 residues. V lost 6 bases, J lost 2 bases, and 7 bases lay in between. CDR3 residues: CASRQGNTGELFF. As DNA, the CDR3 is TGTGCCAGCAGACAGGGTAACACCGGGGAGCTGTTTTTT.

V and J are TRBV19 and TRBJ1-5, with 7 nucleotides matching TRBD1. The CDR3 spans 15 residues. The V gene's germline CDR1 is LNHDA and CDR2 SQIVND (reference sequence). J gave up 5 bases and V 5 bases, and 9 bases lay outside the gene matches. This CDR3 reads CASSPSNRGYQPQHF. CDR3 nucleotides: TGTGCCAGTAGTCCGTCCAACAGGGGTTATCAGCCCCAGCATTTT.

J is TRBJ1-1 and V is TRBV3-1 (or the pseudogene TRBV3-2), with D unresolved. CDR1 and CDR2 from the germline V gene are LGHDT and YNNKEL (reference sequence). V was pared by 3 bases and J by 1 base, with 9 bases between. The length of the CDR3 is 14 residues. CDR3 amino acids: CASSQPGENTEAFF. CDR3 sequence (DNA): TGTGCCAGCAGCCAGCCGGGAGAGAACACTGAAGCTTTCTTT.

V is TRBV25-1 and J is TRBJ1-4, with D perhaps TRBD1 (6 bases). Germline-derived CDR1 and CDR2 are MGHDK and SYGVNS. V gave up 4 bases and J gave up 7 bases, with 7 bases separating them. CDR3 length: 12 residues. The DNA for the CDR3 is TGTGCCAGCAGTGTAGGGGGTGAAAAACTGTTTTTT. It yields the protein CASSVGGEKLFF.

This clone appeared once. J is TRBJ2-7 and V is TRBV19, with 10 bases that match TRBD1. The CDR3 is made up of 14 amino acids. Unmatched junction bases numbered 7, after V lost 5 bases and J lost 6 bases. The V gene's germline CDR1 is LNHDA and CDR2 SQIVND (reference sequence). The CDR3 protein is CASSFGTGVGEQYF. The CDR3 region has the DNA TGTGCCAGTAGTTTCGGGACAGGGGTTGGCGAGCAGTACTTC.

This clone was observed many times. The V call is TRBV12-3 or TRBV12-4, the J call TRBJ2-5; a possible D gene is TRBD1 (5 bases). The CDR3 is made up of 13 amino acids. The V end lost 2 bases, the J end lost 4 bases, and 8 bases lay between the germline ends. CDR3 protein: CASSLWGPETQYF. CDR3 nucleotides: TGTGCCAGCAGTTTATGGGGCCCAGAGACCCAGTACTTC.

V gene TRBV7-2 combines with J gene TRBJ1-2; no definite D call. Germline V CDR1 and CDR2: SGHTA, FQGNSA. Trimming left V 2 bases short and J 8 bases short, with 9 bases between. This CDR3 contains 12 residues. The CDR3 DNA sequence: TGTGCCAGCAGCTTATATAGAAACGGCTACACCTTC. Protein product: CASSLYRNGYTF.

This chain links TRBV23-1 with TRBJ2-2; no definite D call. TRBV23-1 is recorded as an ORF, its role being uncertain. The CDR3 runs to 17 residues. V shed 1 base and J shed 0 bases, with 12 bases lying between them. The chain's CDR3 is CASSQWARSANTGELFF. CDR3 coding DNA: TGCGCCAGCAGTCAATGGGCCAGGTCCGCGAACACCGGGGAGCTGTTTTTT.